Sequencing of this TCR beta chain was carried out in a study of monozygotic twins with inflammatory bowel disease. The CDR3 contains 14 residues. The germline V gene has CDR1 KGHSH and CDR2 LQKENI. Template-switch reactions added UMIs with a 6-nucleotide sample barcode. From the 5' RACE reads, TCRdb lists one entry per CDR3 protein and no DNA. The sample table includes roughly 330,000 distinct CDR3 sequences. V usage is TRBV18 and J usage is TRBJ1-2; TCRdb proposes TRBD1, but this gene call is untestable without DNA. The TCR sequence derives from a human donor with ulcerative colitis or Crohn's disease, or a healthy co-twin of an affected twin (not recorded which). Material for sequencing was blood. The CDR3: CASSPVGETYGYTF. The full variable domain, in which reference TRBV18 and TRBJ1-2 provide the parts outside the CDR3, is NAGVMQNPRHLVRRRGQEARLRCSPMKGHSHVYWYRQLPEEGLKFMVYLQKENIIDESGMPKERFSAEFPKEGPSILRIQQVVRGDSAAYFCASSPVGETYGYTFGSGTRLTVV.